This T cell receptor beta chain was observed in a study of cytomegalovirus exposure and HLA in healthy donors (dated by TCRdb to about 2017). With regard to the full study: An earlier analysis of several hundred of the donors reported 276 Gb of sequence data and around 110 million unique TCR beta sequences obtained from roughly 180 million T cells. Roughly 320 gigabases of sequencing data and 70 million to 95 million unique TCR sequences made up an early release that covered 500 to 700 HLA-typed donors. The genetic ancestry cluster associated with self-reported Caucasian donors included about 81% of the 300 to 400 genotyped donors. The study aimed to test whether signatures of past pathogen exposure could be identified by cataloging public T cell receptors. Using immunosequencing, the study profiled T cell repertoires from 666 subjects and related those repertoires to cytomegalovirus serostatus. A separate validation cohort of roughly 110 different subjects was used in addition to the approximately 700-subject first cohort. To predict cytomegalovirus infection status, the study combined high-throughput TCR immunosequencing, statistical association of individual TCRs with disease status, and machine learning. To study patterns of TCR occurrence, a later analysis re-analyzed previously published TCR beta repertoires from several hundred donors and added high-resolution HLA genotyping. Rather than using new phenotypic data, the later analysis identified candidate immune exposures from TCR beta sequences and from how often those sequences occurred across donors. An earlier analysis of fewer than 750 of the donors used high-throughput TCR beta sequencing to judge whether each TCR beta V gene segment behaved as functional or pseudogenic. Donor age, sex, ethnicity and CMV serostatus were collected together with the repertoire data. A later genetic analysis used genome-wide SNP genotypes for about 65% of the roughly 700 donors, treating that subset as a discovery cohort. All discovery cohort repertoires had been generated on a single sequencing platform. HLA typing covered class I and class II loci at four-digit resolution. Typing coverage varied by locus: roughly 629-640 donors for A, B, C, DRB1 and DQB1; around 560 for DQA1; more than 600 for DPA1; under 490 for DPB1. Roughly five DR-DQ haplotypes were treated as single units for association and clustering because of strong linkage in the cohort. Among roughly 400 genotyped donors of the cohort, an average of around 240,000 unique TCR beta nucleotide sequences was sequenced per donor, of which about 18% were non-productive.

Study-level results and caveats: While some public TCRs were present in many individuals, most TCR sequences turned up only very rarely across donors. A few of the identified cytomegalovirus-associated TCR beta chains were confirmed in vitro to be specific for cytomegalovirus antigens. Because some donors lacked HLA typing at each locus, the association tests relied only on the typed subset. A later analysis found that most CMV-associated TCR beta chains appeared HLA-restricted, with HLA associations seemingly driven largely by CMV exposure. V-gene and J-gene trimming of TCR beta chains was associated with a missense DCLRE1C variant in a later genetic analysis, and the association was replicated in an independent cohort. According to a later analysis, parvovirus B19, influenza, CMV and Epstein-Barr virus appeared linked to several top co-occurrence clusters. Sequencing depth was assumed to be roughly uniform across donors in the presence/absence analyses, though that assumption may not hold. A further reported finding was that TCR beta sequences accurately predicted the HLA-A and HLA-B alleles for most subjects in the first cohort. The authors suggested that the approach could potentially be extended to other disease states and immunological phenotypes. Strong co-occurrence of HLA alleles, especially DR and DQ, made assigning TCR associations to individual alleles difficult. Roughly 17 rarely observed V segments, including chromosome 9 orphons, were excluded from the earlier analysis of a few hundred of the donors because counts were too low. A later analysis associated roughly 17,000 TCR beta sequences with specific HLA alleles at a false discovery rate of 0.05. According to a later analysis, TCR association rates differed among HLA loci, with DRB1 alleles showing the most associated TCRs and HLA-C alleles showing the fewest. The sequencing pipeline was judged likely to have produced a cluster of highly shared sequence variants as a technical artifact. Linkage disequilibrium might explain the correlated functional status among segregating V segments, but an unknown experimental factor could not be excluded. In an earlier analysis of over 550 of the donors, most TCR beta V segments were observed in productive rearrangements about 87% or about 30% of the time, broadly matching IMGT annotations. The classifier was reported to diagnose cytomegalovirus status with high specificity and sensitivity in both the original and validation cohorts. Because the 87-base-pair reads could not distinguish some IMGT-functional V segments, including TRBV6-2 and TRBV6-3, those segments were excluded. The study listed 150 to 200 TCR beta chains as associated with cytomegalovirus. CMV serostatus was the only immune exposure information available for the cohort. A later analysis found that HLA-associated TCR beta chains were more clonally expanded and had lower generation probabilities than equally common non-associated chains. In this cohort, only TCR beta chains were sequenced, and detectable features were limited by the absence of alpha or paired-chain data. In a later genetic analysis, fewer N-insertions in productive TCRs were reported among donors in an Asian-associated ancestry cluster than the roughly 700-donor mean.

Trimming accounts for 2 bases at V and 3 bases at J, while the number of junction bases matched to no gene is 14. The CDR3 sequence holds 18 residues, the cysteine and phenylalanine included. CDR3 DNA is the only sequence kept; it has 54 bases, read in frame from the first base. CDR1 and CDR2 (LGHNA, YNFKEQ) derive from the germline V gene. The cohort consisted of 666 healthy bone marrow donors. Cohort members were all nominally healthy when sampled, although unrecorded immune exposures were likely present. The donor was CMV seropositive and was included in the group of 250 to 350 seropositive cohort members. Each donor provided a peripheral blood sample, and peripheral blood mononuclear cells were used for TCR beta sequencing. The Qiagen DNeasy Blood Extraction Kit was used to extract genomic DNA from the blood cell samples. The method was the immunoSEQ multiplex PCR assay. For the multiplex PCR, a mixture combining 60 forward primers for TCR Vbeta segments and 13 reverse primers for TCR Jbeta segments was used. The CDR3 region of rearranged TCR beta genes was amplified from genomic DNA by a multiplex PCR assay. The Illumina HiSeq System was used to sequence the amplified TCR beta libraries as 87-base-pair reads. The authors' pipeline ran thus. In a later analysis, tens of millions of unique TCR beta chains were counted across the 650 to 700 repertoires, and around 11 million of these chains were shared by at least two donors. Raw reads were error-corrected and collapsed into unique sequences by a nearest-neighbor algorithm in which closely related sequences were merged to remove PCR and sequencing errors. To assign V, D and J gene segments, CDR3 sequences were aligned to IMGT reference sequences. For a sequence to be retained, a match of at least six nucleotides was required to both a V gene segment and a J gene segment. Rearrangements were classified as productive when the CDR3 lacked stop codons and remained in frame with V and J, and all other rearrangements were classified as non-productive. CDR3 was defined according to IMGT convention as the region running from the second conserved V-encoded cysteine to the conserved J-encoded phenylalanine. The earlier analysis of about 610 of the donors excluded sequences that lacked an unambiguous match to a single V gene segment. In an earlier analysis of approximately 590 of the donors, V segments were called functional above 56.7% productive rearrangements and were called segregating when the between-donor standard deviation exceeded 5%. A statistical classification framework was built to diagnose cytomegalovirus status from the catalog of TCR beta chain sequences. A later analysis assigned V and J genes by comparing TCR nucleotide sequences with IMGT/GENE-DB human TR gene sequences. Using the TCRdist pipeline, a later analysis assigned CDR3 sequences along with most-parsimonious VDJ recombination scenarios. A later analysis defined each TCR beta chain by its CDR3 amino acid sequence plus V-gene family, and excluded reads lacking a unique V-gene family. A later analysis removed several hundred highly shared, low-generation-probability nucleotide sequences to deal with suspected cross-contamination and a sequencing artifact. A later analysis calculated a clonal expansion index for each public chain from normalized within-repertoire ranks of inferred template counts. In a later analysis, generation probabilities were computed with a VDJ recombination model fitted to out-of-frame rearrangements, and the resulting probabilities were checked against IGoR. Hypergeometric tests were used in a later analysis to score TCR-TCR, TCR-HLA and TCR-CMV co-occurrence, with a repertoire-size bias correction applied to the TCR pairs. To estimate false discovery rates, a later analysis permuted the HLA or CMV assignments 20 times. In a later analysis, co-occurring TCRs were grouped using DBSCAN, with TCRdist sequence similarity added in when clustering inside HLA-allele-positive subsets. Repertoires with fewer than 30,000 or more than 120,000 public chains, plus five repertoires with anomalous nucleotide sharing, were excluded from co-occurrence clustering. TCRdb obtained this table from immuneACCESS and retained in-frame rearrangements with V and J assigned. These tables miss some clones; where compared with another copy, unresolved V genes account for less than half of the shortfall, and the remainder is unexplained. V and J calls plus clone size are reproduced from that table; the DNA served to infer D and trimming. This sample holds approximately 150,000 clones; roughly 74% were observed only once. Of the sample, roughly 6% falls within the top ten clones.

On this clone: Its recognized antigen is unknown. There are no base qualities to consult, and no much larger clone falls within one base.

Material: PBMCs. The V and J segments used are TRBV4-2 and TRBJ2-3, and TRBD2 aligns with 7 junction nucleotides. The origin of this receptor is a woman in her thirties or forties in good health and CMV-seropositive. The DNA is as follows: TGTGCCAGCAGCCAACGTTCCGGTGGGAGGGCCGAGACAGATACGCAGTATTTT. It specifies CASSQRSGGRAETDTQYF.